What follows are 17 T cell receptor beta chains derived from one specimen sequenced in a study of T cell responses to AZD1222 COVID-19 vaccine. Produced via immunoSEQ multiplex PCR; TCRdb's table is partial and in-frame only. The sample consists of under 90,000 clones, 80% to 90% of them appearing once. The sequences come from peripheral blood, collected 28 days after the second AZD1222 dose. These receptors came from an adult who received the AZD1222 COVID-19 vaccine.

V is TRBV6-4 and J is TRBJ2-1, with 11 bases that match TRBD1. Looked up from germline, CDR1 is MRHNA and CDR2 is SNTAGT. This CDR3 contains 16 residues. Losses at the gene ends were 3 bases for V and 4 bases for J; bases not matched to a gene: 5. The CDR3 sequence: CASSDRRDRGYNEQFF. The CDR3 DNA follows: TGTGCCAGCAGTGATCGCCGGGACAGGGGGTACAATGAGCAGTTCTTC.

This chain connects TRBV2 to TRBJ1-6; 10 nucleotides line up with TRBD1. Trimming at V came to 6 bases and at J to 7 bases, leaving 6 bases not matched to a gene. The CDR3 totals 15 residues. CDR1 is SNHLY, CDR2 FYNNEI, per germline. CDR3 sequence (DNA): TGTGCCAGCAGATCCGGACAGGGGGAAAATTCACCCCTCCACTTT. It encodes CASRSGQGENSPLHF.

This sequence joins TRBV5-1 and TRBJ1-5; 11 nucleotides line up with TRBD1. CDR1 and CDR2 from the germline V gene are SGHRS and YFSETQ. The CDR3 loop spans 15 amino acids. J lost 4 bases, V lost 3 bases, and 3 bases had no gene match. DNA of the CDR3: TGCGCCAGCAGCTGGACAGGGGGCACTAATCAGCCCCAGCATTTT. It codes for CASSWTGGTNQPQHF.

V and J are TRBV5-4 and TRBJ2-2; 7 positions agree with TRBD2. From germline, CDR1 is SGHNT and CDR2 YYREEE (reference sequence). CDR3 length: 16 residues. Trimming at V came to 4 bases and at J to 0 bases, leaving 6 bases not matched to a gene. CDR3 protein: CASSLERGPNTGELFF. The CDR3 nucleotides read TGTGCCAGCAGCCTAGAGCGGGGACCGAACACCGGGGAGCTGTTTTTT. Drawing the rest from reference TRBV5-4 and TRBJ2-2, the complete variable domain is ETGVTQSPTHLIKTRGQQVTLRCSSQSGHNTVSWYQQALGQGPQFIFQYYREEENGRGNFPPRFSGLQFPNYSSELNVNALELDDSALYLCASSLERGPNTGELFFGEGSRLTVL.

CDR3 DNA sequence: TGTGCCAGTAGCGGGGCGGGGTTAACTAGTCGTCCCCAGCATTTT. This translates into CASSGAGLTSRPQHF. V usage is TRBV19 and J usage is TRBJ1-5; D might be TRBD1 (5 bases). The germline V and J ends were trimmed by 6 bases and 10 bases, with 22 bases remaining between them. Germline V gene sequence: CDR1 LNHDA, CDR2 SQIVND (reference sequence). The CDR3 covers 15 residues.

The CDR3 DNA sequence: TGTGCCAGCAGCCCAACAGGGGATTTCACTGAAGCTTTCTTT. As protein: CASSPTGDFTEAFF. The V gene is TRBV7-2, the J gene TRBJ1-1, with TRBD1 matching over 7 bases. V gave up 5 bases and J gave up 4 bases; unmatched junction bases: 7. This CDR3 has 14 residues. Germline CDR1 reads SGHTA; CDR2 reads FQGNSA.

The rearrangement links TRBV4-1 to TRBJ2-2, with 10 nucleotides matching TRBD1. The CDR3 contains 18 residues. J was trimmed by 4 bases and V by 4 bases; bases with no gene match: 12. In germline, CDR1 is MGHRA, CDR2 YSYEKL. The CDR3 region is CASSRDRGGGSGTGELFF. The DNA of the CDR3 is TGCGCCAGCAGCCGGGACAGGGGCGGGGGTAGTGGCACCGGGGAGCTGTTTTTT.

The chain links TRBV28 to TRBJ1-1, with D perhaps TRBD1 (5 bases). Germline CDR1 and CDR2: MDHEN and SYDVKM. The V gene lost 6 bases and the J gene lost 0 bases, with 14 bases spanning the gap. The CDR3 is 15 amino acids. The CDR3 is CASSPMGGLNTEAFF. In nucleotides, the CDR3 is TGTGCCAGCAGCCCTATGGGGGGGTTGAACACTGAAGCTTTCTTT.

V gene TRBV3-1 (or the pseudogene TRBV3-2) combines with J gene TRBJ2-7, with 10 bases lining up with TRBD2. Germline loops: CDR1 LGHDT, CDR2 YNNKEL (reference sequence). This CDR3 has 17 amino acids. V lost 0 bases, J lost 3 bases, and 8 bases stayed unmatched. The CDR3 here is CASSQELAGGSFYEQYF. The CDR3 bases are TGTGCCAGCAGCCAAGAATTAGCGGGGGGCTCTTTCTACGAGCAGTACTTC.

To note about this clone: At one of its ends the junction is not consistent with the germline gene, which may arise from a read error. The chain joins TRBV7-7 to TRBJ2-3; weak D call: TRBD2 (6 bases). The V gene's germline CDR1 is SSHAT and CDR2 FNYEAQ (reference sequence). CDR3 size: 13 residues. The CDR3 here is CASSGGGTDTQYF. The CDR3 DNA reads TGTGCTAGCAGTGGTGGGGGGACTGATACGCAGTATTTT.

This chain's CDR3 is CASSATSGGTYNEQFF. Here the CDR3 DNA reads TGTGCCAGCTCAGCGACTAGCGGGGGCACCTACAATGAGCAGTTCTTC. The V and J genes are TRBV18 and TRBJ2-1; 12 nucleotides agree with TRBD2. With 5 bases clipped from V and 2 bases from J, the junction kept 4 bases outside the gene matches. Germline-derived CDR1 and CDR2 are KGHSH and LQKENI. The CDR3 covers 16 residues.

The chain employs TRBV4-1 and TRBJ2-4; D is possibly TRBD1 (5 bases). The ends were cut back, 4 bases at V and 0 bases at J, with 10 bases in the middle. This CDR3 spans 15 amino acids. Germline CDR1 MGHRA, CDR2 YSYEKL. CDR3 region: CASSRTMLAKNIQYF. The CDR3 coding sequence is TGCGCCAGCAGCCGGACAATGCTAGCCAAAAACATTCAGTACTTC.

V gene TRBV7-9 combines with J gene TRBJ2-1; possibly TRBD2 for D (7 bases). Germline CDR1 and CDR2: SEHNR and FQNEAQ (reference sequence). The V end was cut by 2 bases, the J end by 8 bases, with 16 bases between. The CDR3 extends over 15 amino acids. The CDR3 loop is CASSLKGGAMDEQFF. DNA for the CDR3: TGTGCCAGCAGCTTAAAGGGGGGGGCTATGGATGAGCAGTTCTTC.

This clone showed up just a few times. The chain uses TRBV9 and TRBJ2-1, with 12 nucleotides matching TRBD2. Germline lookup yields CDR1 SGDLS and CDR2 YYNGEE. This CDR3 is 19 amino acids long. Unmatched junction bases numbered 7, after V lost 0 bases and J lost 0 bases. CDR3 residues: CASSVGGLAGPSSYNEQFF. CDR3 in DNA: TGTGCCAGCAGCGTAGGCGGACTAGCGGGGCCGAGCTCCTACAATGAGCAGTTCTTC.

The chain is built from TRBV3-1 (or the pseudogene TRBV3-2) and TRBJ1-2; perhaps TRBD1 as D (6 bases). This CDR3 contains 13 residues. Looked up from germline, CDR1 is LGHDT and CDR2 is YNNKEL (reference sequence). With 6 bases removed from V and 2 bases from J, the gap between germline ends came to 10 bases. CDR3 nucleotide sequence: TGTGCCAGCAGAGAAGGGGGAAACTATGGCTACACCTTC. It yields the protein CASREGGNYGYTF.

The CDR3, as DNA: TGTGCCAGCAGTTTATTATCCCCTAGCAATCAGCCCCAGCATTTT. Its translation: CASSLLSPSNQPQHF. V and J are TRBV28 and TRBJ1-5; D gene unclear. Per germline, CDR1 MDHEN and CDR2 SYDVKM. The V end lost 1 base, the J end lost 0 bases, and 7 bases lay between the germline ends. This CDR3 is 15 amino acids long.

This chain joins TRBV18 and TRBJ2-2, with D perhaps assigned TRBD1 or TRBD2 (5 bases each). CDR1 is KGHSH, CDR2 LQKENI, per germline. Between the trimmed V and J ends, which lost 0 bases and 4 bases, there was a span of 9 bases. The CDR3 runs 15 residues. The CDR3 DNA reads TGTGCCAGCTCACCACCTGCAGGGAGCACCGGGGAGCTGTTTTTT. This gives the protein CASSPPAGSTGELFF.